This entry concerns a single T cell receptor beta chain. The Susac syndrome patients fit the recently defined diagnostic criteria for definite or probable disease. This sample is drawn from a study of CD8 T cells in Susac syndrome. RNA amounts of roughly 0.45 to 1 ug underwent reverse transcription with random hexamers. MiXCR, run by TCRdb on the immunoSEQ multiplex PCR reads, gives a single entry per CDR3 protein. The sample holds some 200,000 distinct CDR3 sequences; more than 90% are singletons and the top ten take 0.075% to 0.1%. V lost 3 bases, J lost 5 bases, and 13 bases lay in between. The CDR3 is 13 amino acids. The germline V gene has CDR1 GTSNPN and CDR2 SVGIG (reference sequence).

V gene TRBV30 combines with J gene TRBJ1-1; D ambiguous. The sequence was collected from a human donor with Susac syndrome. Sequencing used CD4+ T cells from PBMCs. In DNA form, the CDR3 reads TGTGCCTGGAGACTGGGCCCGAGGACTGAAGCTTTCTTT. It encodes CAWRLGPRTEAFF.